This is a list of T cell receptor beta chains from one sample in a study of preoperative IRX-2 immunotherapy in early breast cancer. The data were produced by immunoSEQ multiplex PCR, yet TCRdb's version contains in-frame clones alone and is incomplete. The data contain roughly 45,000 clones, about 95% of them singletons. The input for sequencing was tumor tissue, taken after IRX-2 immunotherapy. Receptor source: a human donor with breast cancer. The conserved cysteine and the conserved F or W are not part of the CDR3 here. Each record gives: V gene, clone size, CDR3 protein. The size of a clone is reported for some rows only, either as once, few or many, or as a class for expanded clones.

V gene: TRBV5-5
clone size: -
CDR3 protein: ASSFRTGDIGYGYT

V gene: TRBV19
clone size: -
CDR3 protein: ASSTRGQLNTGELF

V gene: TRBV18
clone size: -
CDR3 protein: ASSPQGSEAF

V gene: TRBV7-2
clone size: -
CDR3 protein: ASSLVLISTNNEQF

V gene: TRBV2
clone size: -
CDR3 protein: ALGVGQGRTDTQY

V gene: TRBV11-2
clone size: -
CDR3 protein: ASSRFGGGGLSPYEQY

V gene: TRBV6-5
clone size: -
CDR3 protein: ASSGTGGWTEAF

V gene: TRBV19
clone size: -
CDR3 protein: ASSTEGLGNQPQH

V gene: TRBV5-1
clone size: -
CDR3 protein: ASSWGPEDRRFTGELF

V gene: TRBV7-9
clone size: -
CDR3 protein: ASSKTGLGGYT

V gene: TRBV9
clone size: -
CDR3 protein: ASSVGGSTDTQY

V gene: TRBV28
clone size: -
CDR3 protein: ASSLYRGFGYGYT

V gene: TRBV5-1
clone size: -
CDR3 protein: ASSLMDTQY

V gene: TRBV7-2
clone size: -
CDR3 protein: ASSFMLALENEQF

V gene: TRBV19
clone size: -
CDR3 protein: ASSKYGTGDHEQY

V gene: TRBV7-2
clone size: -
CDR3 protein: ASSSQAGETGELF

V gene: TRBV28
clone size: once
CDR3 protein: ASSALRGGNDEKLF

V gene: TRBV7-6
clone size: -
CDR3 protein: ASSLRPSIGNEQF

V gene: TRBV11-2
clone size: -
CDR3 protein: ASSLSPRGGTDTQY

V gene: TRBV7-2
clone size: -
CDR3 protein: ASSLAAGVAYEQY

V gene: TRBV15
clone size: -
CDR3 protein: ATSRADMIYEQY

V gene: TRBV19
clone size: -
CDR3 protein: ASSIGLAALRTQY

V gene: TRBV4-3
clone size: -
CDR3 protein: ASSQAGRMAGNTIY

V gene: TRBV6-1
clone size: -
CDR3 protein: ASSELGVGGYT

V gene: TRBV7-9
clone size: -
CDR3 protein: ASSLGGLETQY

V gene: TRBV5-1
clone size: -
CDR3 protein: ASSVGPTAQQY

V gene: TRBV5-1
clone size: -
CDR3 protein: ASSFSPQETQY

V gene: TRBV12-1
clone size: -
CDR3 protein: ASSANRRGWDEKLF

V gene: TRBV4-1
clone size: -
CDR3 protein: ASSQVGVHEQY

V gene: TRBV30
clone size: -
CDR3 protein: AWSVWGYGYT

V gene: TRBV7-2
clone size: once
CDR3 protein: ASSLQPGPGAEAF